The sequence of this T cell receptor (beta chain) was determined in a study of PD-L1 blockade in urothelial cancer listed by TCRdb under 2017. Study-wide context: All patients started therapy around 2014 and received atezolizumab 1,200 mg intravenously every 3 weeks. TCR sequencing covered pretreatment tumor samples and matched, serially collected peripheral blood taken before and after atezolizumab treatment. Some ten patients reached durable clinical benefit, while some 19 patients did not. Progression-free survival longer than 6 months counted as durable clinical benefit, and TCR features were additionally tested against both progression-free and overall survival. Under 30 patients had pretreatment blood TCR-seq, about 25 had at least one posttreatment blood collection, and about 25 had tumor TCR-seq. A median of about 150,000 T cells and fewer than 85,000 unique TCRs was obtained from blood samples, and a median clonality of approximately 0.08 was observed. Blood samples were analyzed at 3 weeks after treatment start (second dose) and at 6 weeks after treatment start. In the same patients, whole exome sequencing and RNA sequencing of pretreatment tumors were performed in addition to TCR sequencing. The study, an exploratory multi-omic analysis, examined somatic, immune and clinical correlates of response to PD-L1 blockade with atezolizumab in urothelial cancer. Patients had an ECOG performance status of 0 or 1 and had received between 0 and 3 prior chemotherapy regimens. About 90% of the roughly 29 patients were males with bladder-origin urothelial cancer, and about 65% of the 29 reported a prior smoking history.

The CDR3 measures 17 amino acids from cysteine to phenylalanine. CDR3 DNA is the only sequence kept; it has 51 bases, read in frame from the first base. After removal of 4 bases from V and 5 bases from J, the junction retains 12 bases not matched to a gene. In the germline V gene, CDR1 corresponds to SGHRS and CDR2 to YFSETQ. Synthetic TCR analog templates were spiked into each PCR so that absolute template abundance could be estimated from read counts. Using the immunoSEQ assay, TCRbeta CDR3 regions were amplified from genomic DNA with bias-controlled V and J gene primers. Rearranged TCRbeta segments were sequenced at approximately 20X coverage. In the original analysis: Clustering was used to correct sequencing errors, and CDR3s were annotated against IMGT so that V, D and J genes could be assigned. Only productive TCRbeta rearrangements were used in downstream analyses, excluding out-of-frame or stop-codon sequences. To compute clonality, Shannon entropy was normalized by the log of the number of unique productive sequences and then subtracted from one. Clones differing between time points or between blood and tumor were identified using Fisher's exact test with Benjamini-Hochberg correction, with an adjusted p below 0.01 applied as the threshold. In TCRdb, the immuneACCESS table is reduced to in-frame sequences with V and J assigned. These tables do not hold every clone; where another copy was compared, an unresolved V gene accounts for under half, and the others remain unexplained. V and J calls and clone size are as listed in that table; D and trimming were resolved from the DNA. The sample contains 15,000 to 20,000 clones, around four fifths of them found a single time. The ten largest make up roughly 1.7% of the sample.

The study at large found these results: Improved progression-free and overall survival was associated with having pretreatment peripheral blood TCR clonality below the median. Because the sample size was small (n of about 29) and many exploratory analyses were performed, the results are intended to be hypothesis-generating. Patients with durable benefit showed greater expansion of tumor-associated TCR clones in peripheral blood 3 weeks after starting treatment (n of about 20, p = 0.022).

On this clone itself: Its antigen remains unidentified. No much larger clone is present one base from it, and per-base qualities are unavailable.

According to the study, the label for this sample's time point signals: peripheral blood 6 weeks after treatment start. The cohort comprised nearly 30 patients with locally advanced or metastatic urothelial carcinoma treated at Memorial Sloan Kettering on a trial protocol. Peripheral blood mononuclear cells were collected pretreatment and during treatment, with between 1 and 8 total time points per patient. The Qiagen DNeasy Blood extraction kit was used to purify genomic DNA from total PBMCs and tumor samples. PBMCs were collected pretreatment and during treatment, and were isolated and stored as previously described.

The sequence is built from TRBV5-1 and TRBJ2-5; TRBD1 matches 12 bases in the middle. The sample consisted of PBMCs, taken around atezolizumab (anti-PD-L1) treatment. The clonotype originates from a man aged 50-60 years with urothelial cancer. CDR3 sequence: CASSTGRGQGARETQYF. The DNA reads as follows: TGCGCCAGCAGCACAGGGAGGGGACAGGGGGCGCGGGAGACCCAGTACTTC. The CDR3 plus the reference TRBV5-1 and TRBJ2-5 genes for the other parts give the full variable domain: KAGVTQTPRYLIKTRGQQVTLSCSPISGHRSVSWYQQTPGQGLQFLFEYFSETQRNKGNFPGRFSGRQFSNSRSEMNVSTLELGDSALYLCASSTGRGQGARETQYFGPGTRLLVL.